The T cell receptor beta chain described here comes from a study of naive and memory T cell subsets. General study results and limits: Higher TCR numbers at tuberculin sites reflect T cell infiltration, per interpretation. Far more TCRs reportedly came from tuberculin skin test site biopsies.

Documented treatment: skin biopsy from PPD injection site in Mantoux-positive individual. The library had UMIs added by 3' ligation of an oligonucleotide to TCR cDNA. Tuberculin skin test biopsies were taken where PPD was injected in Mantoux-positive people. Unsorted total RNA, roughly 1 to 1,100 ng, was DNase treated before reverse transcription. Four PCR rounds used nested alpha and beta constant region primers plus the SP2 primer. TCRdb recomputed calls from the UMI-ligation and nested PCR reads with MiXCR, one row per CDR3 protein. The profile shows fewer than 35,000 distinct CDR3 sequences, about 6.9% of them singletons. The CDR3 runs to 14 residues. V trimming: 2 bases; J trimming: 6 bases; junction bases outside the gene matches: 5. Germline CDR1 and CDR2: SGHVS and FQNEAQ. This clonotype was seen only a few times. What it binds is unknown.

This chain uses TRBV7-8 with TRBJ1-2, with TRBD1 matching over 8 bases. The source of this sequence is an adult in good health. The specimen comprised skin, sampled from a tuberculin skin test site. The CDR3 DNA reads as TGTGCCAGCAGCTTACAGGGGGCGACTGATGGCTACACCTTC. Its translation: CASSLQGATDGYTF.